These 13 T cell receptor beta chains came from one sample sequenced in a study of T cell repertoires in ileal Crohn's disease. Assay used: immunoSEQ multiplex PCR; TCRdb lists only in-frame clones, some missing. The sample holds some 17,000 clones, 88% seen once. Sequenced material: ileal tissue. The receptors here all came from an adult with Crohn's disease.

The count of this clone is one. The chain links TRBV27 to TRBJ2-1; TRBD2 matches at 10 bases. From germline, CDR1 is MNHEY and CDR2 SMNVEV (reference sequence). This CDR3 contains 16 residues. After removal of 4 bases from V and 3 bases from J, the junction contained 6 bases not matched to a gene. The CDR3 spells CASSSPRTSGYNEQFF. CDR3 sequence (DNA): TGTGCCAGCAGTTCTCCGCGGACTAGCGGCTACAATGAGCAGTTCTTC.

CDR3 bases: TGTGCCAGCAGCAAAGGACAGAAATCTAGCACAGATACGCAGTATTTT. Protein: CASSKGQKSSTDTQYF. V gene TRBV5-6 combines with J gene TRBJ2-3; possibly TRBD1 for D (6 bases). The CDR3 length is 16 residues. From germline, CDR1 is SGHDT and CDR2 YYEEEE. Trimming pared 4 bases from V and 0 bases from J, leaving 15 bases between.

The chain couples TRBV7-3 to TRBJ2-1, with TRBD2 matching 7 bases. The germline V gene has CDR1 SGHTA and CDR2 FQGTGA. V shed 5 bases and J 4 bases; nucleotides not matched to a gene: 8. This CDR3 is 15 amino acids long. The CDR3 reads CASSPVAGGYNEQFF. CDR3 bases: TGTGCCAGCAGCCCCGTAGCGGGCGGGTACAATGAGCAGTTCTTC.

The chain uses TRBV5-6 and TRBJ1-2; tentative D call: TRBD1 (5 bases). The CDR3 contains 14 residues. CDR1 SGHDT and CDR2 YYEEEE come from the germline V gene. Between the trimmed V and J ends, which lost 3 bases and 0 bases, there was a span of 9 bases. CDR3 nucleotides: TGTGCCAGCAGCTCGGGCAGGGCTAACTATGGCTACACCTTC. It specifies CASSSGRANYGYTF.

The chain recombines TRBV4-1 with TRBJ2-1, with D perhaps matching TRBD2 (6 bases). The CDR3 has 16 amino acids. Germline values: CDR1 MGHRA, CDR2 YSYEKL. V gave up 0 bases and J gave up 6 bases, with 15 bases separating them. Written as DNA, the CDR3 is TGCGCCAGCAGCCAAGATCGGGGAGCGGGCAGCAATGAGCAGTTCTTC. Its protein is CASSQDRGAGSNEQFF.

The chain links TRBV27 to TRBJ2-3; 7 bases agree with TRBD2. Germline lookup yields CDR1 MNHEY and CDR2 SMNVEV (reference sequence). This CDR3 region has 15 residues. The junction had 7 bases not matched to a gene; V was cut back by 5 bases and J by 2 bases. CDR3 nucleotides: TGTGCCAGCAGTGCCCGCGGGAGAACCACAGATACGCAGTATTTT. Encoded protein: CASSARGRTTDTQYF.

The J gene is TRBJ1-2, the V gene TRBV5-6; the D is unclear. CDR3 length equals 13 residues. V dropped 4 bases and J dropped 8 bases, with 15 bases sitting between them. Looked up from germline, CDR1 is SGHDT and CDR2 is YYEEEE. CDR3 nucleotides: TGTGCCAGCAGCCCGGCGGTCCCTAGGGGCTACACCTTC. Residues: CASSPAVPRGYTF.

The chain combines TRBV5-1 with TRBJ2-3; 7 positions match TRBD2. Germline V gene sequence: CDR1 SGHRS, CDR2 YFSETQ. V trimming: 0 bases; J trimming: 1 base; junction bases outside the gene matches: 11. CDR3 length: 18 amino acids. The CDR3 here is CASSLGSSSGLRTDTQYF. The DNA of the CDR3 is TGCGCCAGCAGCTTGGGGTCGTCTAGCGGTTTACGCACAGATACGCAGTATTTT.

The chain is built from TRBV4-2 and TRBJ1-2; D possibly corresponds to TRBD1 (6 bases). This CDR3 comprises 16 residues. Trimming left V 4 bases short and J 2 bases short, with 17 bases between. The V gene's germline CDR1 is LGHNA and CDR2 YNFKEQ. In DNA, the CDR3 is TGTGCCAGCAGCCTCAGGGTGACAGGTACCAACTATGGCTACACCTTC. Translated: CASSLRVTGTNYGYTF.

The CDR3 reads CASSLDTGADQPQHF. In DNA, the CDR3 is TGTGCCAGCAGCCTGGACACCGGAGCAGATCAGCCCCAGCATTTT. The chain carries TRBV7-2 and TRBJ1-5; a possible D gene is TRBD1 (5 bases). Trimming removed 5 bases at V and 5 bases at J, with 16 bases between. Per germline, CDR1 SGHTA and CDR2 FQGNSA. The CDR3 contains 15 residues.

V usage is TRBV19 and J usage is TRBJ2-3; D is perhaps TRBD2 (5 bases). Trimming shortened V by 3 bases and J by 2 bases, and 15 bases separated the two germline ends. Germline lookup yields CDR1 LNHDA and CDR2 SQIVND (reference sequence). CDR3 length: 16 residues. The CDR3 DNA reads TGTGCCAGTAGTATGGGCGGGCTGAGCCTCACAGATACGCAGTATTTT. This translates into CASSMGGLSLTDTQYF.

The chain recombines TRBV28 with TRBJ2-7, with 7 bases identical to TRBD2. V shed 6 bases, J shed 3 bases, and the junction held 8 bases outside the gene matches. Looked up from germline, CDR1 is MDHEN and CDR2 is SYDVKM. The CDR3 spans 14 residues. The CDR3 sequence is CASSGLGLIYEQYF. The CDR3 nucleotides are TGTGCCAGCAGCGGACTAGGCCTAATCTACGAGCAGTACTTC.

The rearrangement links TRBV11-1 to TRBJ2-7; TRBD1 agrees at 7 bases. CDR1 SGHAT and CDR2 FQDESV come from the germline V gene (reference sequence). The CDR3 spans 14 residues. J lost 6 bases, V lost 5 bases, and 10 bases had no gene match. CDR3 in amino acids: CASSPREGGGEQYF. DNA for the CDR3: TGTGCCAGCAGCCCGCGAGAAGGGGGCGGCGAGCAGTACTTC.